A single sample gave rise to the 9 T cell receptor beta chains below, sequenced in a study of blood T cell repertoires in COVID-19. This table comes from immunoSEQ multiplex PCR, and its TCRdb copy is limited to in-frame clones, with some not included. The sample has over 250,000 clones, over 75% seen once. Sequences were obtained from PBMCs or T cells enriched from blood (not recorded which). These receptors all stem from a woman aged 25 to 39 who had recovered from COVID-19.

J is TRBJ2-3 and V is TRBV3-1 (or the pseudogene TRBV3-2); D ambiguous. V was cut by 6 bases and J by 0 bases, with 16 bases left in between. This CDR3 is built from 16 residues. Germline CDR1 and CDR2: LGHDT and YNNKEL (reference sequence). CDR3 amino acids: CASSEFALLSTDTQYF. Here the CDR3 DNA reads TGTGCCAGCAGTGAGTTTGCACTGTTGAGCACAGATACGCAGTATTTT.

This sequence joins TRBV12-5 and TRBJ2-2; TRBD1 might be the D (5 bases). Germline-derived CDR1 and CDR2 are LGHNT and FRNRAP. V was cut by 0 bases and J by 0 bases, with 14 bases left in between. The CDR3 runs to 18 residues. The CDR3 sequence: CASGLVTGGPANTGELFF. The DNA of the CDR3 is TGTGCTAGTGGTTTGGTAACAGGTGGGCCAGCGAACACCGGGGAGCTGTTTTTT.

The chain joins TRBV27 to TRBJ2-3; 10 bases line up with TRBD2. V lost 7 bases to trimming and J lost 2 bases; unmatched junction nucleotides: 6. This CDR3 region has 15 residues. From germline, CDR1 is MNHEY and CDR2 SMNVEV (reference sequence). This CDR3 is CASNLAGGFTDTQYF. CDR3 coding DNA: TGTGCCAGCAACTTAGCGGGGGGATTCACAGATACGCAGTATTTT.

The gene calls are TRBV3-1 (or the pseudogene TRBV3-2) and TRBJ1-2; D uncertain. V was pared by 3 bases and J by 8 bases, with 16 bases between. The CDR3 totals 14 residues. Germline V gene sequence: CDR1 LGHDT, CDR2 YNNKEL (reference sequence). This CDR3 reads CASSHSDSAGGYTF. The CDR3, as DNA: TGTGCCAGCAGCCATTCGGACTCGGCGGGGGGCTACACCTTC.

CDR3 amino acids: CASSPFFGGMYIQYF. The CDR3 DNA is TGTGCCAGCAGCCCGTTTTTCGGGGGTATGTACATTCAGTACTTC. V and J are TRBV3-1 (or the pseudogene TRBV3-2) and TRBJ2-4, with a weak D call TRBD2 (6 bases). Germline values: CDR1 LGHDT, CDR2 YNNKEL (reference sequence). The ends were cut back, 4 bases at V and 8 bases at J, with 18 bases in the middle. The CDR3 has 15 amino acids.

On this clone itself: At one boundary the junction diverges from the germline segment, which might be a read error. This chain connects TRBV28 to TRBJ2-7, with TRBD1 identical over 7 bases. The germline V gene has CDR1 MDHEN and CDR2 SYDVKM. This CDR3 has 11 amino acids. CDR3 DNA: TGTGCCAGCAGTGGGGACAGCCGCTCGGACTTC. Its protein is CASSGDSRSDF.

This clone was counted once. This chain connects TRBV15 to TRBJ2-5; the match to TRBD2 covers 7 bases. In germline, CDR1 is LNHNV, CDR2 YYDKDF (reference sequence). V dropped 0 bases and J dropped 5; count of bases not matched to a gene: 9. The CDR3 sequence is 16 residues long. In DNA, the CDR3 is TGTGCCACCAGCAGAGAGGTTGGGGGAGGGGAGGAGACCCAGTACTTC. Its translation is CATSREVGGGEETQYF.

The V call is TRBV7-3, the J call TRBJ2-3; 14 nucleotides line up with TRBD2. The CDR3 consists of 20 residues. Germline loops: CDR1 SGHTA, CDR2 FQGTGA. Trimming removed 3 bases from V and 1 base from J; junction bases left unmatched: 12. CDR3 loop: CASSFSGPTSGREGTDTQYF. The CDR3 DNA reads TGTGCCAGCAGCTTTTCCGGGCCGACTAGCGGGAGGGAAGGCACAGATACGCAGTATTTT.

This clone appeared a single time. The V and J genes are TRBV14 and TRBJ1-1; TRBD1 is a possible D gene (5 bases). Germline lookup yields CDR1 SGHDN and CDR2 FVKESK. The CDR3 extends over 15 amino acids. V lost 0 bases to trimming and J lost 4 bases, with 12 bases between them. The CDR3 DNA is TGTGCCAGCAGCCAAGAAGGTAGGAGGGGCACTGAAGCTTTCTTT. Its protein product is CASSQEGRRGTEAFF.